The clone carrying this T cell receptor (beta chain) was detected only a few times. Its antigen remains unknown. Once RNA had been extracted, it was reverse transcribed into cDNA to act as the sequencing template. Here immunoSEQ multiplex PCR was the method, and the copy in TCRdb shows in-frame clones only, minus some. The sample gives 150,000 or so clones, 55% of which show up once; over 4% is in the top ten. The sample is drawn from a study of CD8+ T cells in alopecia areata. Study findings and constraints: Patients shared TCRs less clearly than mice did, possibly owing to HLA. Elevated clonality characterized lesional scalp relative to normal scalp, particularly in alopecia totalis/universalis. When scalp samples are sequenced, resident alphabeta T cells of normal skin are also captured.

Trimming removed 3 bases at V and 0 bases at J, with 5 bases between. The CDR3 has 13 amino acids. In germline, CDR1 is MNHEY, CDR2 SMNVEV (reference sequence). Material: CD4+ T cells sorted from blood. J is TRBJ1-1 and V is TRBV27; D gene unclear. The clonotype comes from a human donor in good health. The CDR3 nucleotides read TGTGCCAGCAGTTTCCGGGTGAACACTGAAGCTTTCTTT. It is translated as CASSFRVNTEAFF.